A single sample gave rise to the 28 T cell receptor beta chains below, sequenced in a study of T cell responses to AZD1222 COVID-19 vaccine. Produced via immunoSEQ multiplex PCR; TCRdb's table is partial and in-frame only. Altogether 150,000 or so clones are present, just over 90% being singletons, with the ten largest covering 1.5%. The sample was peripheral blood, taken on day 0 of AZD1222 vaccination. The receptors here all came from an adult in good health.

The genes are TRBV6-2 or TRBV6-3 and TRBJ2-7; no clear D gene. The CDR3 covers 12 residues. From germline, CDR1 is MNHEY and CDR2 SVGEGT. V lost 6 bases to trimming and J lost 5 bases, with 11 bases between them. CDR3 sequence (DNA): TGTGCCAGCAGCTGGGTTTATCACGAGCAGTACTTC. Amino acid sequence: CASSWVYHEQYF.

This chain links TRBV7-3 with TRBJ2-2; 8 positions match TRBD1. V shed 6 bases, J shed 5 bases, and the junction held 8 bases outside the gene matches. Germline CDR1 reads SGHTA; CDR2 reads FQGTGA. CDR3 length: 15 residues. The CDR3 spells CASRPGGDQTGELFF. For the CDR3, the DNA is TGTGCCAGCAGACCAGGGGGCGATCAAACCGGGGAGCTGTTTTTT.

V gene TRBV19 combines with J gene TRBJ2-1; tentative D call: TRBD1 (6 bases). The germline gives CDR1 LNHDA, CDR2 SQIVND (reference sequence). Deletions cut 6 bases from V and 14 bases from J, with 20 bases between. The CDR3 is 13 amino acids. In DNA form, the CDR3 reads TGTGCCAGTAGGGTGGCAGGGGTAGGTGGGGAGTTCTTC. It translates to CASRVAGVGGEFF. Variable domain in full (rest from reference TRBV19 and TRBJ2-1): DGGITQSPKYLFRKEGQNVTLSCEQNLNHDAMYWYRQDPGQGLRLIYYSQIVNDFQKGDIAEGYSVSREKKESFPLTVTSAQKNPTAFYLCASRVAGVGGEFFGPGTRLTVL.

The V and J genes are TRBV9 and TRBJ2-1; 10 bases agree with TRBD2. This CDR3 is built from 15 residues. Germline-derived CDR1 and CDR2 are SGDLS and YYNGEE. The ends lost 3 bases at V and 2 bases at J; junction bases unmatched: 2. As DNA, the CDR3 is TGTGCCAGCAGCGGACTAGCGGGCCCCTACAATGAGCAGTTCTTC. Amino acid sequence: CASSGLAGPYNEQFF.

There are a few counts of this clone. This rearrangement joins TRBV27 to TRBJ1-6, with 9 bases lining up with TRBD1. Germline-derived CDR1 and CDR2 are MNHEY and SMNVEV (reference sequence). This CDR3 comprises 15 residues. The ends lost 6 bases at V and 11 bases at J; junction bases unmatched: 11. This CDR3 reads CASRKPGQGIAPLHF. CDR3 nucleotides: TGTGCCAGCAGGAAACCGGGACAGGGAATTGCACCCCTCCACTTT.

This chain links TRBV6-5 with TRBJ2-5, with TRBD1 matching over 12 bases. The V and J ends lost 2 bases and 5 bases, in that order; junction bases with no gene match: 6. Germline V gene sequence: CDR1 MNHEY, CDR2 SVGAGI. This CDR3 comprises 16 residues. CDR3 protein: CASSYQGTGGGETQYF. The CDR3 bases are TGTGCCAGCAGTTACCAGGGGACAGGGGGCGGTGAGACCCAGTACTTC.

This chain joins TRBV30 and TRBJ1-3; tentative D call: TRBD1 (6 bases). Trimming shortened V by 7 bases and J by 0 bases, and 10 bases separated the two germline ends. CDR3 length equals 13 residues. The V gene's germline CDR1 is GTSNPN and CDR2 SVGIG (reference sequence). Written as DNA, the CDR3 is TGTGCCTTAGACAGGAGCTCTGGAAACACCATATATTTT. This sequence encodes CALDRSSGNTIYF.

The chain couples TRBV11-3 to TRBJ1-1; tentative D call: TRBD1 (6 bases). The V gene's germline CDR1 is SGHNT and CDR2 YENEEA. With 1 base removed from V and 11 bases from J, the gap between germline ends came to 14 bases. The CDR3 length is 13 residues. The CDR3 DNA follows: TGTGCCAGCAGCTTAGCGGGGGCAAGTAATGCTTTCTTT. It translates to CASSLAGASNAFF. The full variable domain, completed using reference TRBV11-3 and TRBJ1-1, is EAGVVQSPRYKIIEKKQPVAFWCNPISGHNTLYWYLQNLGQGPELLIRYENEEAVDDSQLPKDRFSAERLKGVDSTLKIQPAELGDSAVYLCASSLAGASNAFFGQGTRLTVV.

This sequence joins TRBV6-1 and TRBJ1-3; D not certain. Germline V gene sequence: CDR1 MNHNS, CDR2 SASEGT. V was pared by 1 base and J by 5 bases, with 15 bases between. This CDR3 has 16 residues. CDR3 amino acids: CASSEVVGGKRNTIYF. The CDR3 DNA is TGTGCCAGCAGTGAAGTGGTAGGAGGAAAGAGAAACACCATATATTTT.

The CDR3 region has the DNA TGTGCCAGCCGGGACAGTGAGAAAGATACGCAGTATTTT. Translating gives CASRDSEKDTQYF. V is TRBV28 and J is TRBJ2-3; 7 bases align to TRBD1. The CDR3 spans 13 residues. J gave up 5 bases and V 8 bases, and 7 bases lay outside the gene matches. Germline CDR1 MDHEN, CDR2 SYDVKM.

The rearrangement uses TRBV24-1 and TRBJ1-2, with 8 nucleotides matching TRBD1. The CDR3 totals 16 residues. J lost 6 bases, V lost 3 bases, and 11 bases had no gene match. CDR1 and CDR2 (germline): KGHDR, SFDVKD. This chain's CDR3 is CATSDHMGQGADGYTF. The CDR3 DNA reads as TGTGCCACCAGTGATCACATGGGGCAGGGGGCTGATGGCTACACCTTC.

The chain recombines TRBV6-5 with TRBJ1-3; no clear D. The CDR3 consists of 14 residues. CDR1 and CDR2 from the germline V gene are MNHEY and SVGAGI. The V end was cut by 6 bases, the J end by 0 bases, with 9 bases between. CDR3 DNA sequence: TGTGCCAGCAGGGGAAGGCCCTCTGGAAACACCATATATTTT. It specifies CASRGRPSGNTIYF.

As DNA, the CDR3 is TGTGCCAGCAGCACCTATCAGGGCCGGTTTTTTGGAAACACCATATATTTT. This translates into CASSTYQGRFFGNTIYF. V usage is TRBV16 and J usage is TRBJ1-3; maybe TRBD1 (5 bases). Germline values: CDR1 KGHSY, CDR2 FQNENV. Trimming left V 5 bases short and J 3 bases short, with 20 bases between. The CDR3 covers 17 residues.

The gene calls are TRBV5-1 and TRBJ2-7, with 8 bases matching TRBD1. Germline CDR1 reads SGHRS; CDR2 reads YFSETQ. This CDR3 region has 14 residues. Unmatched junction bases numbered 8, after V lost 4 bases and J lost 5 bases. The CDR3 region is CASSVGQVRNEQYF. The CDR3, as DNA: TGCGCCAGCAGCGTGGGACAGGTTCGAAACGAGCAGTACTTC. Complete variable domain (other parts from reference TRBV5-1 and TRBJ2-7): KAGVTQTPRYLIKTRGQQVTLSCSPISGHRSVSWYQQTPGQGLQFLFEYFSETQRNKGNFPGRFSGRQFSNSRSEMNVSTLELGDSALYLCASSVGQVRNEQYFGPGTRLTVT.

V usage is TRBV7-8 and J usage is TRBJ2-3, with 7 nucleotides matching TRBD1. Germline CDR1 is SGHVS and CDR2 is FQNEAQ. CDR3 length: 14 amino acids. V dropped 5 bases and J dropped 2; count of bases not matched to a gene: 4. CDR3 in amino acids: CASSKGQFTDTQYF. DNA of the CDR3: TGTGCCAGCAGCAAGGGACAGTTCACAGATACGCAGTATTTT.

The V and J genes are TRBV5-6 and TRBJ2-1; D is unclear. Trimming pared 5 bases from V and 3 bases from J, leaving 15 bases between. The CDR3 consists of 15 residues. Germline V gene data show CDR1 as SGHDT and CDR2 as YYEEEE. The CDR3 DNA reads as TGTGCCAGCAGTCCACTCTTATTTATCTACAATGAGCAGTTCTTC. Translating gives CASSPLLFIYNEQFF. The whole variable domain, remainder taken from reference TRBV5-6 and TRBJ2-1, is DAGVTQSPTHLIKTRGQQVTLRCSPKSGHDTVSWYQQALGQGPQFIFQYYEEEERQRGNFPDRFSGHQFPNYSSELNVNALLLGDSALYLCASSPLLFIYNEQFFGPGTRLTVL.

The rearrangement links TRBV5-1 to TRBJ2-7; 7 bases agree with TRBD2. The length of the CDR3 is 15 residues. The germline CDR1 and CDR2 sequences are SGHRS and YFSETQ. Unmatched junction bases numbered 9, after V lost 5 bases and J lost 1 base. Here the CDR3 reads CASRILSGDSYEQYF. Here the CDR3 DNA reads TGCGCCAGCAGGATCCTCAGCGGGGATTCCTACGAGCAGTACTTC.

V usage is TRBV6-5 and J usage is TRBJ1-6; D possibly corresponds to TRBD1 (6 bases). Looked up from germline, CDR1 is MNHEY and CDR2 is SVGAGI. The CDR3 consists of 15 residues. V shed 3 bases and J shed 3 bases, with 9 bases lying between them. The CDR3 DNA sequence: TGTGCCAGCAGTTATGGGGACAACTATAATTCACCCCTCCACTTT. Amino acid sequence: CASSYGDNYNSPLHF.

This clone was seen a single time. The CDR3 nucleotides read TGTGCCACCAGTGATTCGAGACAGGTCGATAGCAATCAGCCCCAGCATTTT. This sequence encodes CATSDSRQVDSNQPQHF. This chain links TRBV24-1 with TRBJ1-5; D may be TRBD1 (6 bases). V shed 2 bases and J shed 0 bases, with 13 bases lying between them. CDR3 length: 17 residues. Germline lookup yields CDR1 KGHDR and CDR2 SFDVKD.

This sequence joins TRBV5-8 and TRBJ1-4; TRBD1 aligns across 7 bases. This CDR3 comprises 15 residues. The ends lost 0 bases at V and 5 bases at J; junction bases unmatched: 4. The germline gives CDR1 SGHTS, CDR2 YDEGEE. CDR3 loop: CASSLVPRGNEKLFF. The DNA of the CDR3 is TGTGCCAGCAGCTTGGTACCCAGGGGGAATGAAAAACTGTTTTTT.

The chain has TRBV30 and TRBJ1-1; D may be TRBD1 (5 bases). The CDR3 has 13 residues. V was shortened by 5 bases and J by 5 bases, with 15 bases between the two germline ends. Germline V gene lookup returns CDR1 GTSNPN and CDR2 SVGIG (reference sequence). The CDR3 loop is CAWRRASTTEAFF. The CDR3 nucleotides read TGTGCCTGGCGCAGGGCATCAACAACTGAAGCTTTCTTT.

The rearrangement joins TRBV6-1 to TRBJ1-3, with TRBD1 identical over 9 bases. The CDR3 runs to 17 residues. Germline CDR1 reads MNHNS; CDR2 reads SASEGT. The ends lost 0 bases at V and 4 bases at J; junction bases unmatched: 7. The CDR3 loop is CASSEAAGTGLGNTIYF. The CDR3 region has the DNA TGTGCCAGCAGTGAAGCCGCCGGGACAGGGCTAGGAAACACCATATATTTT.

The chain is built from TRBV5-1 and TRBJ2-2, with 10 bases fitting TRBD1. The germline V gene has CDR1 SGHRS and CDR2 YFSETQ. The V segment lost 4 bases and the J segment 11 bases; nucleotides outside the gene matches: 14. CDR3 length equals 16 residues. The CDR3 coding sequence is TGCGCCAGCAGCCCCCTGGACAGGGGGGGCCCCCGCGAGCTGTTTTTT. The encoded protein is CASSPLDRGGPRELFF.

The genes are TRBV28 and TRBJ1-4, with TRBD1 identical over 8 bases. The trim removed 4 bases at V and 7 bases at J, leaving 8 bases unmatched. The CDR3 length is 15 residues. The germline CDR1 and CDR2 sequences are MDHEN and SYDVKM. CDR3: CASSSRQGTREKLFF. For the CDR3, the DNA is TGTGCCAGCAGTTCCCGACAGGGGACCCGTGAAAAACTGTTTTTT.

This chain uses TRBV6-6 with TRBJ1-5; D unresolved. CDR3 size: 13 residues. CDR1 and CDR2 (germline): MNHNY, SVGAGI (reference sequence). V lost 5 bases and J lost 4, with 9 bases in between. CDR3 sequence reads: CASSGSDNQPQHF. CDR3 DNA sequence: TGTGCCAGCAGTGGGTCGGATAATCAGCCCCAGCATTTT.

The chain employs TRBV10-3 and TRBJ1-4; 7 bases align to TRBD1. CDR1 is ENHRY and CDR2 is SYGVKD in the germline V gene. The J segment lost 5 bases and the V segment lost 3 bases, leaving 3 bases of the junction unmatched. This CDR3 has 14 amino acids. The CDR3 reads CAISDGTENEKLFF. The CDR3 region has the DNA TGTGCCATCAGTGATGGGACAGAGAATGAAAAACTGTTTTTT.

This clone has only one observation. The chain carries TRBV28 and TRBJ2-6; D remains ambiguous. The CDR3 is 14 amino acids. Trimming removed 2 bases from V and 0 bases from J, with 2 bases in between. Germline CDR1 is MDHEN and CDR2 is SYDVKM. CDR3 DNA: TGTGCCAGCAGTTTAAGCTCTGGGGCCAACGTCCTGACTTTC. Its translation: CASSLSSGANVLTF. The complete variable domain, with remaining parts taken from reference TRBV28 and TRBJ2-6, reads DVKVTQSSRYLVKRTGEKVFLECVQDMDHENMFWYRQDPGLGLRLIYFSYDVKMKEKGDIPEGYSVSREKKERFSLILESASTNQTSMYLCASSLSSGANVLTFGAGSRLTVL.

J is TRBJ1-2 and V is TRBV6-5; possibly TRBD1 for D (5 bases). CDR1 is MNHEY, CDR2 SVGAGI, per germline. V was cut by 6 bases and J by 5 bases, with 10 bases left in between. The CDR3 length is 12 residues. The CDR3 region is CASSEGRYGYTF. The CDR3 DNA reads as TGTGCCAGCAGCGAGGGACGATATGGCTACACCTTC.